This TCR beta chain was recorded in a study of tumor-infiltrating lymphocytes in localized non-small cell lung cancer. Turning to the study itself: Several tumor histologies, both smoking statuses, and some post-neoadjuvant chemotherapy samples were included. Each patient gave resected tumor and non-adjacent uninvolved lung tissue.

Study-wide findings and caveats: Available tissue quantity limited TCR sequencing to a patient subset.

On this clone: Its specificity is unknown.

V lost 2 bases to trimming and J lost 0 bases, with 5 bases between them. The CDR3 is made up of 14 amino acids. From germline, CDR1 is MNHNY and CDR2 SVGAGI (reference sequence). Sequencing used immunoSEQ multiplex PCR; TCRdb keeps in-frame clones, though not all of them. The sample contains about 23,000 clones, around 73% of which appear only once. The genes are TRBV6-6 and TRBJ1-5; D not resolved. The clonotype comes from a human donor with non-small cell lung cancer. The material sequenced was lung tumor tissue. The CDR3 protein is CASSYQYSNQPQHF. The CDR3 region has the DNA TGTGCCAGCAGTTACCAGTATAGCAATCAGCCCCAGCATTTT.